This T cell receptor (beta chain) was obtained from a study of cytomegalovirus exposure and HLA in healthy donors. The study's findings and limits: Specific recognition of CMV antigens was confirmed in vitro for three chains (all CMV-associated). TCR beta V- and J-gene trimming was later associated with a missense DCLRE1C variant. A later analysis reported that several of the most significant clusters appeared to be linked to common viral pathogens, among them Epstein-Barr virus.

The PCR employed 60 Vbeta primers together with 13 Jbeta primers. Assay used: immunoSEQ multiplex PCR; TCRdb lists only in-frame clones, some missing. The table has around 130,000 clones, around three quarters seen once. There are 14 residues in the CDR3. V was clipped by 2 bases and J by 5 bases; unmatched bases: 1. Looked up from germline, CDR1 is MNHNS and CDR2 is SASEGT. A remark on this clone: Its antigen is currently unknown.

Sequenced sample: PBMCs. The TCR sequence derives from a woman aged 50 to 60 in good health and CMV-seronegative. This chain links TRBV6-1 with TRBJ2-5, with 11 bases that match TRBD1. The CDR3 region has the DNA TGTGCCAGCAGTGAAAGGACAGGGGGCGAGACCCAGTACTTC. It yields the protein CASSERTGGETQYF.